This T cell receptor (beta chain) was identified in a study of blood T cell repertoires in COVID-19. Study-level information: Samples taken during acute and convalescent COVID-19 were collected in the United States, Italy and Spain.

Germline trimming cut 9 bases from V and 1 base from J; bases unmatched to any gene: 6. This CDR3 spans 15 amino acids. Germline CDR1 LNHDA, CDR2 SQIVND (reference sequence). Per the study methods: Reference gene primers were amplified, and this amplification served to estimate nucleated cell counts. The repertoire was sequenced with immunoSEQ multiplex PCR; TCRdb's copy has only in-frame clones and lacks some. V, J and clone size are those of that table, while D and trimming were read from the DNA. Of about 100,000 clones in the sample, 91% are singletons; the top ten hold roughly 6%. The rearrangement links TRBV19 to TRBJ2-6, with 7 bases that match TRBD1. The TCR originated in a human donor in a cohort sampled during active COVID-19. The sequenced sample was peripheral blood. In DNA form, the CDR3 reads TGTGCCAGCCGGGACAGCTTATCTGGGGCCAACGTCCTGACTTTC. It is translated as CASRDSLSGANVLTF.